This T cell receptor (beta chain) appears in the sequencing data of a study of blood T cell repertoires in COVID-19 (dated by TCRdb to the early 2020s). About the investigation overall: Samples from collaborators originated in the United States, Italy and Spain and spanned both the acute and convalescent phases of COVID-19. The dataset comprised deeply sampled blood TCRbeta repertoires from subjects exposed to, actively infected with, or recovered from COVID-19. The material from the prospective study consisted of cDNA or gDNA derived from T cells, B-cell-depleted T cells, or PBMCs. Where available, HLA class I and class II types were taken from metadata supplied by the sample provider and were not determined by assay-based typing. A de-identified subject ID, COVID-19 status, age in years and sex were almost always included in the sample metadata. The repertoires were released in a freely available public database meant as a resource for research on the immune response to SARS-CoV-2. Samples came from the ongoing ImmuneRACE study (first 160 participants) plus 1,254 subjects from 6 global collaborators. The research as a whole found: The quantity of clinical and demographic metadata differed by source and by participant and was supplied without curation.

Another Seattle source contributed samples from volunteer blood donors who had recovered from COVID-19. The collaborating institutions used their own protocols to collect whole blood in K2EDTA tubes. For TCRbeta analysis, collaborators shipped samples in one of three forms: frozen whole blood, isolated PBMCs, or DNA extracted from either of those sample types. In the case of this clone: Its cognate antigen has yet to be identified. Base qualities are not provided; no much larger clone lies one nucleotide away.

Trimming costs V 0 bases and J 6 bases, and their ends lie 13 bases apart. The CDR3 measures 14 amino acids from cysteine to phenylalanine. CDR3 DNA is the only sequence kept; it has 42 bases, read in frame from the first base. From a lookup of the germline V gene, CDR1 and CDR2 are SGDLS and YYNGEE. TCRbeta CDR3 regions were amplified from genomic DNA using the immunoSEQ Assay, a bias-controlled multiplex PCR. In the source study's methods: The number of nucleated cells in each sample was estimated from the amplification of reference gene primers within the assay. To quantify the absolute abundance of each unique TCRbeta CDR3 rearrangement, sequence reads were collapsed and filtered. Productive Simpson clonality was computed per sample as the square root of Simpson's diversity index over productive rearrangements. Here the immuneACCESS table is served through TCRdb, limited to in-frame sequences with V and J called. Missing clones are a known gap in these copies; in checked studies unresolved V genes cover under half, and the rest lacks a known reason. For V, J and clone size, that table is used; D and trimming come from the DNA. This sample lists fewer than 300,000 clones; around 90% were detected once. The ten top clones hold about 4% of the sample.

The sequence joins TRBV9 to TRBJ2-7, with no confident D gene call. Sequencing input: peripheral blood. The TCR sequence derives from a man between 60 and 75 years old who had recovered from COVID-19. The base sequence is TGTGCCAGCAGCGTAGATGCTAGTCCCCGCGAGCAGTACTTC. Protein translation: CASSVDASPREQYF.